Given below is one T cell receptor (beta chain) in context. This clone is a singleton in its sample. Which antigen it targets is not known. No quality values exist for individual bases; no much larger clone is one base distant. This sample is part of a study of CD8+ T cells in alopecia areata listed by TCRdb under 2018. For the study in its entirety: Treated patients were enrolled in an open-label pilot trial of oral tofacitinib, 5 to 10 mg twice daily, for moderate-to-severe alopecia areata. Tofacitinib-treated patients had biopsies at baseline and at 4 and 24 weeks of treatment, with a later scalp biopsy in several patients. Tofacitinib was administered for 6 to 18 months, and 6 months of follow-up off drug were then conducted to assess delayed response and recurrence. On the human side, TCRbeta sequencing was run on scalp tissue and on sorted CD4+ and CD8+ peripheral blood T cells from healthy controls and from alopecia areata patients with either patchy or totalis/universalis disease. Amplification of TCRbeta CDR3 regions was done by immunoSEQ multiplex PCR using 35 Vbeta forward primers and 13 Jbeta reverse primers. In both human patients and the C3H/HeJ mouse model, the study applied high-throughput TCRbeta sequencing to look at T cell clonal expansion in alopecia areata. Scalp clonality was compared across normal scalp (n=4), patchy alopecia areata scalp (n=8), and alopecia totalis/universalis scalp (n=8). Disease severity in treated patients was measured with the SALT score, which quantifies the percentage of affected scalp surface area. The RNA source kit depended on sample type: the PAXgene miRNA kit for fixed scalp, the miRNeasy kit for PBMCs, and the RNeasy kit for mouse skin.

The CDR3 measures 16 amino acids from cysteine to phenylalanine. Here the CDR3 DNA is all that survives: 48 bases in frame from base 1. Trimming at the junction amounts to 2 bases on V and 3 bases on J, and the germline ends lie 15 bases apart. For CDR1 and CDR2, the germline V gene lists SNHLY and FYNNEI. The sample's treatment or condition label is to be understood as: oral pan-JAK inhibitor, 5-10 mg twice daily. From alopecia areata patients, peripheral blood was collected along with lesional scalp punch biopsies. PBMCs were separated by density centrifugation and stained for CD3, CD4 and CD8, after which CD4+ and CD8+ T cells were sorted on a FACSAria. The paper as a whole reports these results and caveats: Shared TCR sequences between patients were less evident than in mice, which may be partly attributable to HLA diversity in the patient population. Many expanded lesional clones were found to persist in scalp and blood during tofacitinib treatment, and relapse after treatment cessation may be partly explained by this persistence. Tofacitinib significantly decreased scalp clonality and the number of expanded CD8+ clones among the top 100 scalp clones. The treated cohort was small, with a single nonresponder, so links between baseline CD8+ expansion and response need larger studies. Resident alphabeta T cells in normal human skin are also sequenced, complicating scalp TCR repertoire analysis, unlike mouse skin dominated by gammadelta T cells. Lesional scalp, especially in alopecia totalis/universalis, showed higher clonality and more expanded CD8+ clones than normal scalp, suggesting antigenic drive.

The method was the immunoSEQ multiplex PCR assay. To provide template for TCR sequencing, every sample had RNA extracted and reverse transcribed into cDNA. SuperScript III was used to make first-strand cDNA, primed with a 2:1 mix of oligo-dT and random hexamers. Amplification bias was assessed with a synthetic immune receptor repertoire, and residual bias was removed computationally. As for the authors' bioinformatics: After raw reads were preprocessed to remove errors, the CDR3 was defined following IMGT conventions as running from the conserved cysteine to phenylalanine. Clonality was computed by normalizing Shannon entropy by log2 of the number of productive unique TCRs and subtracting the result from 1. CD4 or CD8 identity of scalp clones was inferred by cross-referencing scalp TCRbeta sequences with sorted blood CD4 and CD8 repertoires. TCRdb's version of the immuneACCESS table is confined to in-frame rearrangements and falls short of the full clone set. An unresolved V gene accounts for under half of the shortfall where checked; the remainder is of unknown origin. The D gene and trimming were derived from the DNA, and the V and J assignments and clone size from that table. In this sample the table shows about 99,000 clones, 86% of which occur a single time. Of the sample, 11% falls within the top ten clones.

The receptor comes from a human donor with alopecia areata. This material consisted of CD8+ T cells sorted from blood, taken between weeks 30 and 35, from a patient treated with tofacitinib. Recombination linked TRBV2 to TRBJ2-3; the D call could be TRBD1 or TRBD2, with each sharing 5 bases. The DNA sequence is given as TGTGCCAGCAGTGAATTCGGCCGTGGGGGAACAGATACGCAGTATTTT. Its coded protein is CASSEFGRGGTDTQYF.